This record covers a single T cell receptor (beta chain). What it binds is not known. The data were obtained in a study of blood T cells in healthy people across ages. General study points: Without sorted subsets, naive and antigen-experienced compartments could not be conclusively compared. Roughly linearly, TCR beta diversity per million T cells fell as age increased.

It was with a sample-barcoded 5' primer and a J-beta primer mix that a second PCR of roughly 7 to 12 cycles was run. TCRdb re-called the 5' RACE reads through MiXCR, storing one row per CDR3 protein. This table has 760,000 or so distinct CDR3 sequences, 20% to 30% appearing once. The CDR3 length is 14 residues. Germline lookup yields CDR1 MDHEN and CDR2 SYDVKM. V was pared by 6 bases and J by 3 bases, with 6 bases of the junction left unmatched. The same data also contributed to another study, on T cells of mothers and their children. As that study records: An overlap that was slightly higher, though non-significant, was seen in related mother-child pairs versus unrelated pairs.

Sequenced sample: blood. The sequence was obtained from a boy aged 10-17 years in good health. The chain combines TRBV28 with TRBJ2-3; the match to TRBD2 covers 7 bases. The CDR3 sequence: CASSQTSLTDTQYF. CDR3 sequence (DNA): TGTGCCAGCAGCCAGACTAGCTTGACAGATACGCAGTATTTT.